The clone carrying this TCR beta chain was found a few times. Its specificity is unknown. The CDR3 spans 18 residues. Germline CDR1 DFQATT, CDR2 SNEGSKA (reference sequence). V shed 6 bases, J shed 0 bases, and the junction held 15 bases outside the gene matches. Via MiXCR, TCRdb re-called the 5' RACE reads, giving one row per CDR3 protein. The sample lists under 250,000 distinct CDR3 sequences, 3% to 4% occurring once. This sample is part of a study of T cells after yellow fever vaccination. Across the study: Some fractions had low cell numbers, and these were prepared with SMART-Seq v4 Ultra Low Input.

Study results and caveats: Weaker, the secondary response had a peak occurring faster, on day 5 versus 15. Abundant bulk-derived clonotypes could contaminate FACS-sorted repertoires. Post-booster repertoires again held most primary-vaccination clones (roughly 95% CD4, roughly 88% CD8).

The clonotype comes from a man younger than 30 who received the YFV17D yellow fever vaccine. Material: CD4+ T cells sorted from PBMCs, obtained 10 days after the yellow fever booster vaccination. The chain uses TRBV20-1 and TRBJ2-3; 10 nucleotides align to TRBD2. The CDR3 loop reads CSALAPSGGAGSTDTQYF. The CDR3 DNA sequence: TGCAGTGCCCTCGCCCCAAGCGGGGGGGCCGGGAGCACAGATACGCAGTATTTT.